This TCR beta chain was identified during a study of breast tumors, draining lymph nodes, adjacent tissues. Study results and limitations: Most tumor T cells seemingly derive from lymph node, then expand in tumor.

Axillary draining lymph nodes of breast cancer patients supplied the node samples. With 4 bases removed from V and 4 bases from J, the gap between germline ends came to 16 bases. The germline gives CDR1 GTSNPN, CDR2 SVGIG (reference sequence). This CDR3 has 14 amino acids. TCRdb redid the calling of the multiplex PCR reads with MiXCR, one entry per CDR3 protein. In the table there are about 180,000 distinct CDR3 sequences, 30% to 40% of which are singletons. This clonotype was found many times. No antigen is known for it. The V call is TRBV30, the J call TRBJ2-5; D might be TRBD2 (6 bases). The specimen sequenced was axillary lymph node tissue. This receptor was identified in a female donor with breast cancer. Some clones in this sample may be carry-over from other donors' samples. The CDR3 nucleotides are TGTGCCTGGACTCAGGGAGGCCGGGGAGAGACCCAGTACTTC. It specifies CAWTQGGRGETQYF.